This T cell receptor beta chain was found in a study of cytomegalovirus exposure and HLA in healthy donors. This CDR3 comprises 15 residues. Germline V gene data show CDR1 as GTSNPN and CDR2 as SVGIG (reference sequence). J was trimmed by 4 bases and V by 1 base; bases with no gene match: 5. In the PCR, 60 Vbeta and 13 Jbeta primers were used. The repertoire was sequenced with immunoSEQ multiplex PCR; TCRdb's copy has only in-frame clones and lacks some. The sample lists 150,000 to 200,000 clones, 70% to 85% seen once, with about 1.4% in the top ten. Healthy bone marrow donors formed the donor group. The source of this sequence is a woman aged 30 to 39 in good health and CMV-seropositive. The chain combines TRBV30 with TRBJ1-1, with 11 bases that match TRBD1. The specimen sequenced was PBMCs. This CDR3 is CAWSEDRGPGTEAFF. The CDR3 nucleotides read TGTGCCTGGAGTGAGGACAGGGGGCCTGGCACTGAAGCTTTCTTT.